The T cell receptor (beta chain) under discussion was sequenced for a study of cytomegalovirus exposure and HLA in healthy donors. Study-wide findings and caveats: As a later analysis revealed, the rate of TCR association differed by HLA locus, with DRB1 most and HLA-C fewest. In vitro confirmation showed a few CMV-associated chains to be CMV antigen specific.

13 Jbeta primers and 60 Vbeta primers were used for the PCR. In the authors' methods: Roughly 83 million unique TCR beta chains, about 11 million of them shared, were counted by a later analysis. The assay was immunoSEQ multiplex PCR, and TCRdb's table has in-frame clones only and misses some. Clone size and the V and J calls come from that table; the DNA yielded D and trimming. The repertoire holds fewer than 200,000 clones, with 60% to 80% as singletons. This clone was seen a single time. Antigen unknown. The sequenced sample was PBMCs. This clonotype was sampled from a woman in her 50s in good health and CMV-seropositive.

For the CDR3, the DNA is TGTGCCAGCAGTTACGCGGGGGCCAACTACAATGAGCAGTTCTTC. Amino acid sequence: CASSYAGANYNEQFF. The chain has TRBV6-5 and TRBJ2-1, with D tentatively TRBD2 (7 bases). This CDR3 is built from 15 residues. V was shortened by 2 bases and J by 3 bases, with 11 bases between the two germline ends. The germline V gene has CDR1 MNHEY and CDR2 SVGAGI.